The 7 T cell receptor beta chains listed next were all sequenced from one sample in a study of breast tumors, draining lymph nodes, adjacent tissues. Axillary draining lymph nodes of breast cancer patients supplied the node samples. TCRdb reprocessed the multiplex PCR reads with MiXCR, giving one entry per CDR3 protein. The sample carries 200,000 to 250,000 distinct CDR3 sequences, less than 35% recorded once. What was sequenced was axillary lymph node tissue. The receptor set was obtained from a female donor with breast cancer. Some clones in this sample may be carry-over from other donors' samples.

This clonotype has at least ten counts. This may be a read error: a much more frequent sequence differs by one nucleotide. The chain combines TRBV6-5 with TRBJ1-6; TRBD1 matches 7 bases. Trimming cost V 5 bases and J 13 bases; bases outside gene matches: 5. The CDR3 covers 12 residues. Germline V gene data show CDR1 as MNHEY and CDR2 as SVGAGI. Here the CDR3 DNA reads TGTGCCAGCAGTCACAGGGACAGCCCCCTCCACTTT. Translating gives CASSHRDSPLHF.

Concerning this clonotype itself: A much larger clone differs by one base, so this may be a read error. This sequence joins TRBV6-5 and TRBJ2-7; 10 bases align to TRBD2. V was pared by 5 bases and J by 7 bases, with 8 bases of the junction left unmatched. Germline CDR1 is MNHEY and CDR2 is SVGAGI. CDR3 length: 14 amino acids. Here the CDR3 DNA reads TGTGCCAGCAGTCAAGGGACTAGCGTTCGGGAGCAGTACTTC. Protein: CASSQGTSVREQYF.

To note about this clonotype: A much larger clone is a single base away; this may be a read error. V gene TRBV30 combines with J gene TRBJ1-6; maybe TRBD1 (6 bases). This CDR3 has 16 amino acids. Germline CDR1 GTSNPN, CDR2 SVGIG (reference sequence). CDR3 sequence reads: CAWSVPGGRTNPPLHF. CDR3 DNA sequence: TGTGCCTGGAGTGTTCCGGGGGGCAGAACTAATCCACCCCTCCACTTT.

A single count supports this clonotype. This may be a read error, as it is one base from a much larger clone. This chain joins TRBV20-1 and TRBJ2-7, with a possible D match to TRBD1 (5 bases). The CDR3 runs to 13 residues. Trimming stripped 6 bases from V and 7 bases from J, with 19 bases between. Germline CDR1 DFQATT, CDR2 SNEGSKA (reference sequence). The CDR3 DNA is TGCAGTGCCACCAGACCCCCAGGGAATGAGCAGTACTTC. It is translated as CSATRPPGNEQYF.

The chain carries TRBV29-1 and TRBJ1-3, with D maybe TRBD1 (5 bases). CDR1 SQVTM and CDR2 ANQGSEA come from the germline V gene. V lost 7 bases and J lost 3, with 13 bases in between. There are 13 residues in the CDR3. The CDR3 bases are TGCAGCGCGCAGGGTTATGGTGGAAACACCATATATTTT. Translating gives CSAQGYGGNTIYF.

The chain uses TRBV20-1 and TRBJ1-5; 11 bases fit TRBD1. Germline assignment: CDR1 DFQATT and CDR2 SNEGSKA (reference sequence). There are 16 residues in the CDR3. V lost 6 bases, J lost 0 bases, and 7 bases stayed unmatched. CDR3 DNA: TGCAGTGCGACCGGGACAGGGGGTCTTAGCAATCAGCCCCAGCATTTT. Translating gives CSATGTGGLSNQPQHF.

At least ten counts were recorded for this clonotype. The rearrangement joins TRBV9 to TRBJ2-2; TRBD1 is a possible D gene (5 bases). Between the trimmed V and J ends, which lost 3 bases and 0 bases, there was a span of 18 bases. In germline, CDR1 is SGDLS, CDR2 YYNGEE. This CDR3 has 18 residues. The CDR3 coding sequence is TGTGCCAGCAGCGGAAATCAGGGTCAATCCTCGAACACCGGGGAGCTGTTTTTT. This encodes CASSGNQGQSSNTGELFF.